These 31 T cell receptor beta chains were all obtained from the same sample, sequenced in a study of blood T cell repertoires in COVID-19 (dated by TCRdb to 2020 to 2021). Libraries were constructed by the immunoSEQ multiplex PCR assay. Here the immuneACCESS table is served through TCRdb, limited to in-frame sequences with V and J called. Missing clones are a known gap in these copies; in checked studies unresolved V genes cover under half, and the rest lacks a known reason. This sample lists 120,000 or so clones; roughly 70% were detected once. The biggest ten clones account for around 0.9% of the sample. Sequences were obtained from peripheral blood. These TCRs come from a human donor with acute or convalescent COVID-19. The donor label of this sample is uncertain.

The V and J genes are TRBV7-9 and TRBJ2-2, with a tentative D call TRBD1 (5 bases). Germline V CDR1 and CDR2: SEHNR, FQNEAQ (reference sequence). CDR3 size: 12 residues. V lost 9 bases, J lost 1 base, and 6 bases lay in between. The CDR3 DNA sequence: TGTGCCAGGGACAAGAACACCGGGGAGCTGTTTTTT. Its translation: CARDKNTGELFF. Looking up the rest from reference TRBV7-9 and TRBJ2-2 gives the full variable domain: DTGVSQNPRHKITKRGQNVTFRCDPISEHNRLYWYRQTLGQGPEFLTYFQNEAQLEKSRLLSDRFSAERPKGSFSTLEIQRTEQGDSAMYLCARDKNTGELFFGEGSRLTVL.

The chain links TRBV28 to TRBJ2-7; 7 nucleotides agree with TRBD2. The CDR3 extends over 14 amino acids. V lost 3 bases, J lost 4 bases, and 6 bases stayed unmatched. Germline lookup yields CDR1 MDHEN and CDR2 SYDVKM. The CDR3 spells CASSLGAGRYEQYV. DNA of the CDR3: TGTGCCAGCAGTTTGGGAGCGGGGAGATACGAGCAGTACGTC.

This clone was detected only a few times. J is TRBJ2-3 and V is TRBV7-8, with 7 positions matching TRBD2. Per the germline V gene, CDR1 is SGHVS and CDR2 is FQNEAQ. Germline trimming cut 1 base from V and 3 bases from J; bases unmatched to any gene: 4. CDR3 length: 15 amino acids. The CDR3: CASSLERGSTDTQYF. The CDR3 bases are TGTGCCAGCAGCTTAGAGCGGGGTAGTACAGATACGCAGTATTTT.

This chain links TRBV30 with TRBJ1-1; the D is unclear. V dropped 2 bases and J dropped 11 bases, with 12 bases sitting between them. Germline loops: CDR1 GTSNPN, CDR2 SVGIG (reference sequence). The CDR3 sequence is 11 residues long. In DNA, the CDR3 is TGTGCCTGGAGTACGCAGGTTGGGGCTTTCTTT. This gives the protein CAWSTQVGAFF.

The J gene is TRBJ2-3, the V gene TRBV10-3; no reliable D call. Trimming pared 2 bases from V and 4 bases from J, leaving 7 bases between. The CDR3 extends over 13 amino acids. CDR1 is ENHRY and CDR2 is SYGVKD in the germline V gene. The CDR3, as DNA: TGTGCCATCAGTGAGCGAGGTCCAGATACGCAGTATTTT. Translated: CAISERGPDTQYF.

The chain carries TRBV7-9 and TRBJ1-2, with TRBD1 matching over 10 bases. With V trimmed by 5 bases and J by 8 bases, 5 bases remained unmatched. The CDR3 extends over 13 amino acids. CDR1 and CDR2 from the germline V gene are SEHNR and FQNEAQ (reference sequence). CDR3 in amino acids: CASSPGQGRGYTF. For the CDR3, the DNA is TGTGCCAGCAGCCCGGGACAGGGGCGAGGCTACACCTTC.

The table lists this clone with a count of one. This chain links TRBV28 with TRBJ2-5; D uncertain. The CDR3 is made up of 13 amino acids. The V end was cut by 3 bases, the J end by 3 bases, with 8 bases between. Germline values: CDR1 MDHEN, CDR2 SYDVKM. The CDR3 nucleotides read TGTGCCAGCAGTTTGGCCAATAAAGAGACCCAGTACTTC. It translates to CASSLANKETQYF.

The V gene is TRBV11-2, the J gene TRBJ2-7, with D unclear. CDR1 is SGHAT and CDR2 is FQNNGV in the germline V gene. This CDR3 is 12 amino acids long. This CDR3 reads CASSLGGYDQYV. CDR3 nucleotides: TGTGCCAGCAGCTTAGGAGGCTACGATCAGTACGTC.

This chain joins TRBV5-1 and TRBJ2-1; 11 nucleotides line up with TRBD1. Germline trimming cut 3 bases from V and 0 bases from J; bases unmatched to any gene: 8. CDR3 length equals 18 residues. From germline, CDR1 is SGHRS and CDR2 YFSETQ. The CDR3 DNA follows: TGCGCCAGCAGCTCCGGGACAGGGGGGACTAGCTCCTACAATGAGCAGTTCTTC. This codes for CASSSGTGGTSSYNEQFF.

The chain joins TRBV7-5 to TRBJ1-2. TRBV7-5 is deemed a pseudogene. There are 14 residues in the CDR3. DNA for the CDR3: TGTGCCAGAAGCTTAGCCCGGGATAAGTATGTCTACACCTTC. Translation gives CARSLARDKYVYTF.

There are a few counts of this clone. The chain uses TRBV9 and TRBJ2-3, with D possibly TRBD2 on 5 matching bases. The germline gives CDR1 SGDLS, CDR2 YYNGEE. There are 16 residues in the CDR3. V was pared by 4 bases and J by 0 bases, with 15 bases between. DNA for the CDR3: TGTGCCAGCAGCCTTGTAAGTAGCGTTAGCACAGATACGCAGTATTTT. It translates to CASSLVSSVSTDTQYF. The variable domain in full, with the rest retrieved from reference TRBV9 and TRBJ2-3, is DSGVTQTPKHLITATGQRVTLRCSPRSGDLSVYWYQQSLDQGLQFLIQYYNGEERAKGNILERFSAQQFPDLHSELNLSSLELGDSALYFCASSLVSSVSTDTQYFGPGTRLTVL.

The rearrangement joins TRBV2 to TRBJ2-1, with D uncertain. There are 13 residues in the CDR3. Germline CDR1 reads SNHLY; CDR2 reads FYNNEI. Trimming cost V 2 bases and J 6 bases, with 8 bases left between them. CDR3 coding DNA: TGTGCCAGCAGTGAAACAGCTGGCAATGAGCAGTTCTTC. Its translation: CASSETAGNEQFF.

The genes are TRBV19 and TRBJ2-1; TRBD2 is a possible D gene (7 bases). CDR1 and CDR2 from the germline V gene are LNHDA and SQIVND (reference sequence). V was shortened by 3 bases and J by 6 bases, with 15 bases between the two germline ends. This CDR3 is 15 amino acids long. The CDR3 nucleotides read TGTGCCAGTAGTATCAGGACTAGGGGGGGCAATGAGCAGTTCTTC. This sequence encodes CASSIRTRGGNEQFF. Filled out from reference TRBV19 and TRBJ2-1, the complete variable domain reads DGGITQSPKYLFRKEGQNVTLSCEQNLNHDAMYWYRQDPGQGLRLIYYSQIVNDFQKGDIAEGYSVSREKKESFPLTVTSAQKNPTAFYLCASSIRTRGGNEQFFGPGTRLTVL.

A remark on this clone: An end of the junction does not agree with germline; a read error may underlie this. The rearrangement joins TRBV6-6 to TRBJ1-5; D remains ambiguous. Germline CDR1 reads MNHNY; CDR2 reads SVGAGI (reference sequence). This CDR3 comprises 13 residues. CDR3 sequence reads: CASSYSQDQPQHF. CDR3 in DNA: TGTGCCAGCAGTTACTCGCAGGATCAGCCACAGCATTTT.

This clone has ten or more counts. The genes are TRBV7-9 and TRBJ2-2; 8 nucleotides match TRBD1. CDR1 is SEHNR and CDR2 is FQNEAQ in the germline V gene (reference sequence). Trimming at V came to 4 bases and at J to 0 bases, leaving 10 bases not matched to a gene. CDR3 size: 18 residues. CDR3 region: CASSSRQGTYANTGELFF. CDR3 DNA: TGTGCCAGCAGCTCGCGACAGGGGACTTACGCGAACACCGGGGAGCTGTTTTTT. Variable domain in full (rest from reference TRBV7-9 and TRBJ2-2): DTGVSQNPRHKITKRGQNVTFRCDPISEHNRLYWYRQTLGQGPEFLTYFQNEAQLEKSRLLSDRFSAERPKGSFSTLEIQRTEQGDSAMYLCASSSRQGTYANTGELFFGEGSRLTVL.

The CDR3: CASVLRGANYGYTF. The DNA for the CDR3 is TGTGCCAGCGTGCTCAGGGGCGCAAACTATGGCTACACCTTC. This rearrangement joins TRBV2 to TRBJ1-2; TRBD1 might be the D (6 bases). V lost 8 bases and J lost 2, with 15 bases in between. The CDR3 totals 14 residues. CDR1 and CDR2 (germline): SNHLY, FYNNEI.

This sequence joins TRBV10-3 and TRBJ1-1; TRBD1 matches 8 bases. V trimming: 6 bases; J trimming: 5 bases; junction bases outside the gene matches: 5. The CDR3 loop spans 13 amino acids. Germline lookup yields CDR1 ENHRY and CDR2 SYGVKD. In nucleotides, the CDR3 is TGTGCCATCAGAGGACAGGGTAAGACTGAAGCTTTCTTT. This encodes CAIRGQGKTEAFF.

V gene TRBV7-2 combines with J gene TRBJ1-3, with D unresolved. Germline V gives CDR1 SGHTA, CDR2 FQGNSA. This CDR3 is 13 amino acids long. V lost 4 bases to trimming and J lost 7 bases, with 11 bases between them. CDR3 DNA: TGTGCCAGCAGCTCCTTTGAGGGCAACACCATATATTTT. Encoded protein: CASSSFEGNTIYF. The variable domain in full, completed from reference TRBV7-2 and TRBJ1-3, reads GAGVSQSPSNKVTEKGKDVELRCDPISGHTALYWYRQSLGQGLEFLIYFQGNSAPDKSGLPSDRFSAERTGGSVSTLTIQRTQQEDSAVYLCASSSFEGNTIYFGEGSWLTVV.

This chain connects TRBV19 to TRBJ1-4; no definite D call. CDR3 length equals 13 residues. V lost 7 bases and J 10 bases, leaving 16 bases between the germline ends. Germline V gene sequence: CDR1 LNHDA, CDR2 SQIVND (reference sequence). In nucleotides, the CDR3 is TGTGCCAGTACCCCAGAAAGGCCGGGAAAACTGTTTTTT. It codes for CASTPERPGKLFF. Based on the CDR3 plus reference TRBV19 and TRBJ1-4, the full variable domain is DGGITQSPKYLFRKEGQNVTLSCEQNLNHDAMYWYRQDPGQGLRLIYYSQIVNDFQKGDIAEGYSVSREKKESFPLTVTSAQKNPTAFYLCASTPERPGKLFFGSGTQLSVL.

The J gene is TRBJ1-1, the V gene TRBV5-8; D possibly corresponds to TRBD1 (5 bases). The CDR3 consists of 13 residues. Looked up from germline, CDR1 is SGHTS and CDR2 is YDEGEE. With 7 bases removed from V and 5 bases from J, the gap between germline ends came to 15 bases. CDR3 nucleotides: TGTGCCAGCGGAAAAGCAGGGAGGACTGAAGCTTTCTTT. This encodes CASGKAGRTEAFF.

This clone was recorded a few times. This rearrangement joins TRBV9 to TRBJ1-2; D not certain. The CDR3 length is 14 residues. Germline V gene data show CDR1 as SGDLS and CDR2 as YYNGEE. V was clipped by 4 bases and J by 5 bases, with 15 bases between them. CDR3 nucleotides: TGTGCCAGCAGCAATCAAGGACGGACTTATGGCTACACCTTC. Protein product: CASSNQGRTYGYTF. The complete variable domain, with remaining parts taken from reference TRBV9 and TRBJ1-2, reads DSGVTQTPKHLITATGQRVTLRCSPRSGDLSVYWYQQSLDQGLQFLIQYYNGEERAKGNILERFSAQQFPDLHSELNLSSLELGDSALYFCASSNQGRTYGYTFGSGTRLTVV.

The rearrangement joins TRBV7-2 to TRBJ2-7; 14 bases agree with TRBD2. The CDR3 covers 17 residues. V was pared by 5 bases and J by 5 bases, with 11 bases of the junction left unmatched. The V gene's germline CDR1 is SGHTA and CDR2 FQGNSA. The CDR3 DNA sequence: TGTGCCAGCAGCAGCGGAGGACTAGCGGGGGGAGGGCACGAGCAGTACTTC. Its protein is CASSSGGLAGGGHEQYF.

This clone has a handful of counts. Other DNA sequences in this specimen translate into the identical CDR3. The chain joins TRBV7-9 to TRBJ1-1; D is ambiguous. V lost 1 base and J 2 bases, leaving 11 bases between the germline ends. This CDR3 is built from 15 residues. Germline V gives CDR1 SEHNR, CDR2 FQNEAQ (reference sequence). This chain's CDR3 is CASSLDGRSNTEAFF. In DNA, the CDR3 is TGTGCCAGCAGCTTAGACGGGAGATCCAACACTGAAGCTTTCTTT.

The chain uses TRBV5-1 and TRBJ2-3, with 11 positions matching TRBD2. The CDR3 covers 16 residues. The germline CDR1 and CDR2 sequences are SGHRS and YFSETQ. Trimming at V came to 4 bases and at J to 1 base, leaving 5 bases not matched to a gene. The CDR3 spells CASSQSSGGRTDTQYF. DNA of the CDR3: TGCGCCAGCAGCCAATCTAGCGGGGGGCGCACAGATACGCAGTATTTT.

This clone came up a few times. The chain carries TRBV19 and TRBJ1-3, with D perhaps matching TRBD1 (6 bases). The V end lost 5 bases, the J end lost 1 base, and 9 bases lay between the germline ends. The CDR3 runs 14 residues. Germline V gives CDR1 LNHDA, CDR2 SQIVND (reference sequence). DNA of the CDR3: TGTGCCAGTAGTCCCACAGGGTCTGGAAACACCATATATTTT. Translation: CASSPTGSGNTIYF.

In its sample, this clone was seen once. V is TRBV2 and J is TRBJ1-1; 9 bases line up with TRBD1. The CDR3 has 15 residues. CDR1 SNHLY and CDR2 FYNNEI come from the germline V gene. Unmatched junction bases numbered 7, after V lost 7 bases and J lost 1 base. The CDR3 reads CASTLGQGTNTEAFF. CDR3 nucleotides: TGTGCCAGCACTCTGGGACAGGGTACGAACACTGAAGCTTTCTTT.

The gene calls are TRBV12-5 and TRBJ2-3, with 11 bases lining up with TRBD2. Trimming at V came to 6 bases and at J to 10 bases, leaving 6 bases not matched to a gene. CDR1 is LGHNT and CDR2 is FRNRAP in the germline V gene. The CDR3 spans 13 residues. Here the CDR3 DNA reads TGTGCTAGTGGAAGTAGCGGGGGGGCGGCGCAGTATTTT. Protein product: CASGSSGGAAQYF.

This chain links TRBV27 with TRBJ2-7, with 7 bases identical to TRBD1. Germline V lookup: CDR1 MNHEY, CDR2 SMNVEV (reference sequence). There are 12 residues in the CDR3. Trimming cost V 1 base and J 11 bases; bases outside gene matches: 5. As DNA, the CDR3 is TGTGCCAGCAGTTTATTTCAGGGGGAAAAGTACTTC. It yields the protein CASSLFQGEKYF.

Concerning this clone: The junction and the germline gene differ at one end; a read error may be behind it. The chain couples TRBV4-2 to TRBJ2-5, with a weak D call TRBD1 (6 bases). The CDR3 spans 17 residues. Per germline, CDR1 LGHNA and CDR2 YNFKEQ. The CDR3 protein is CASSPIMDRFWEDTQYF. DNA for the CDR3: TGTGCCAGCAGCCCAATTATGGACAGATTCTGGGAAGACACCCAGTACTTC.

This chain connects TRBV3-1 (or the pseudogene TRBV3-2) to TRBJ2-1; maybe TRBD2 (6 bases). V was trimmed by 1 base and J by 12 bases, leaving 10 bases between them. The CDR3 spans 12 residues. The germline V gene encodes CDR1 LGHDT and CDR2 YNNKEL (reference sequence). CDR3 region: CASSQVRGGQFF. DNA for the CDR3: TGTGCCAGCAGCCAAGTTAGGGGAGGGCAGTTCTTC.

This clone was found a few times. The rearrangement uses TRBV18 and TRBJ2-4; 9 nucleotides align to TRBD1. Germline V gene sequence: CDR1 KGHSH, CDR2 LQKENI. CDR3 length equals 16 residues. Trimming took 2 bases from V and 2 from J; bases not matched to a gene: 4. The DNA for the CDR3 is TGTGCCAGCTCACCATTACAGGGGGCAACCAAAAACATTCAGTACTTC. Translated: CASSPLQGATKNIQYF.